This T cell receptor (beta chain) was profiled in a study of blood T cell repertoires in COVID-19. In the study overall: Acute and convalescent COVID-19 samples came from the United States, Italy and Spain. Sample material is recorded as cDNA or gDNA derived from T cells, B-cell-depleted T cells, or PBMCs.

Per the authors' pipeline: For nucleated cells, counts were estimated from reference gene primer amplification. Generated by immunoSEQ multiplex PCR, the TCRdb table keeps only in-frame clones and is missing some. That table gives V, J and clone size, and the DNA gave D and trimming. The table records roughly 110,000 clones, 85% of them present only once. CDR3 length equals 13 residues. V was shortened by 4 bases and J by 0 bases, with 6 bases between the two germline ends. The chain carries TRBV12-3 or TRBV12-4 and TRBJ2-5; D possibly corresponds to TRBD1 (6 bases). This receptor was identified in a human donor in a cohort sampled during active COVID-19. Sequencing was performed on peripheral blood. CDR3 in DNA: TGTGCCAGCAGTTGGGGGCACCAAGAGACCCAGTACTTC. Translated, it gives CASSWGHQETQYF.